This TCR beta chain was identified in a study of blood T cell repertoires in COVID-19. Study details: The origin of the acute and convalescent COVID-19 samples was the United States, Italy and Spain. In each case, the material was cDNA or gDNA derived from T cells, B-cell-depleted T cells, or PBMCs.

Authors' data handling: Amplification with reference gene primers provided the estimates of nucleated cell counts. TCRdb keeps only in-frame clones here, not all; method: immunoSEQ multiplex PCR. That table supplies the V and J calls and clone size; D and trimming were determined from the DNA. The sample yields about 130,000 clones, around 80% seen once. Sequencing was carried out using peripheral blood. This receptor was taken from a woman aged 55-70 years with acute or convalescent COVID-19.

The CDR3 sequence is CASSALAGEVQGELFF. Here the CDR3 DNA reads TGCGCCAGCAGCGCACTAGCGGGGGAGGTTCAAGGGGAGCTGTTTTTT. V usage is TRBV5-1 and J usage is TRBJ2-2; 11 bases agree with TRBD2. The V gene end was trimmed by 4 bases and the J gene end by 8 bases; junction bases not matched to a gene: 10. The CDR3 loop spans 16 amino acids. CDR1 is SGHRS and CDR2 is YFSETQ in the germline V gene.